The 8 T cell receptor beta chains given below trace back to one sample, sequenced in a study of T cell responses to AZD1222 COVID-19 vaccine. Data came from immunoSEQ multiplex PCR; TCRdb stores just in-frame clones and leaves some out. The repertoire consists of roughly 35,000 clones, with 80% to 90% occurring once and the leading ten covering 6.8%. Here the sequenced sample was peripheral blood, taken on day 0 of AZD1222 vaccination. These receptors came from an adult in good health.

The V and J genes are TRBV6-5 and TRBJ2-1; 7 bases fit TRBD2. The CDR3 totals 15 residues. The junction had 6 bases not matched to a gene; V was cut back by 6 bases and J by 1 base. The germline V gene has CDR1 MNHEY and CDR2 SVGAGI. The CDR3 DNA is TGTGCCAGCAGAACGGCTAGCGGATCCTACAATGAGCAGTTCTTC. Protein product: CASRTASGSYNEQFF.

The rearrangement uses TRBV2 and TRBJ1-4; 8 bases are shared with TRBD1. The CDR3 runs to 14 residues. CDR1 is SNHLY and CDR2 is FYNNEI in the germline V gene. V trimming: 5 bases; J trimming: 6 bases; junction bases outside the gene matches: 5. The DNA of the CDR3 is TGTGCCAGCAGTTGGGGGACAGGAGATGAAAAACTGTTTTTT. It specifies CASSWGTGDEKLFF.

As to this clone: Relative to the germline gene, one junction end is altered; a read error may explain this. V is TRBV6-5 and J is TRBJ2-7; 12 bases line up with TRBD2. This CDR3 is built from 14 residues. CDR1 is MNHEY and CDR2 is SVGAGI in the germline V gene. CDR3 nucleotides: TGTGCCAGCAGTCTAGCGGGAGGGCCCTATGAGCAGTACTTC. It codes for CASSLAGGPYEQYF.

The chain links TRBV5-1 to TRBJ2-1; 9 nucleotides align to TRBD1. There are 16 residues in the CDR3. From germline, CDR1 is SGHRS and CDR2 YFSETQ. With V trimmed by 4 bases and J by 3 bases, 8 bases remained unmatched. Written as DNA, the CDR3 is TGCGCCAGCAGCCTGAACACAGGGGGCCTCTACAATGAGCAGTTCTTC. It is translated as CASSLNTGGLYNEQFF. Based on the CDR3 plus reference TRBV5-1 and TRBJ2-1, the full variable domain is KAGVTQTPRYLIKTRGQQVTLSCSPISGHRSVSWYQQTPGQGLQFLFEYFSETQRNKGNFPGRFSGRQFSNSRSEMNVSTLELGDSALYLCASSLNTGGLYNEQFFGPGTRLTVL.

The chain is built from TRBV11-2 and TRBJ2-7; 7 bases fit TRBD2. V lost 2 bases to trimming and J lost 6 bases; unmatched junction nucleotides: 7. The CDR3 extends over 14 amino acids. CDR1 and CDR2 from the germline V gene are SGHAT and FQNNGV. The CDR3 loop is CASSLTPPSGEQYF. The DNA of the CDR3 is TGTGCCAGCAGCTTAACCCCACCTAGCGGCGAGCAGTACTTC.

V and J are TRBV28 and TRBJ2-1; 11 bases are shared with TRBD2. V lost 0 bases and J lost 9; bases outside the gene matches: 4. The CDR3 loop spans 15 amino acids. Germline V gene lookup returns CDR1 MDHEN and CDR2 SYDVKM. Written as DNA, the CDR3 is TGTGCCAGCAGTTTATGGTTAGCGGGGGGGGCTGAGCAGTTCTTC. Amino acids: CASSLWLAGGAEQFF.

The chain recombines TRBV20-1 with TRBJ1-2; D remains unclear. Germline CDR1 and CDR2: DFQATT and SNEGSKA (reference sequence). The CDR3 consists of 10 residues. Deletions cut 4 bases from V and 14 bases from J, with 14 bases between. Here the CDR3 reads CSATGWPETF. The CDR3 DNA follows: TGCAGTGCTACGGGGTGGCCGGAAACCTTC.

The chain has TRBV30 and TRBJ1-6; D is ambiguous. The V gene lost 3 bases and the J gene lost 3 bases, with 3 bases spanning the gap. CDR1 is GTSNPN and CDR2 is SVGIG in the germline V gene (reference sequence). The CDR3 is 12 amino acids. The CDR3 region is CAWRNYNSPLHF. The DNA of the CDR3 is TGTGCCTGGAGGAACTATAATTCACCCCTCCACTTT.